The 22 T cell receptor beta chains below all came from one sample that was sequenced in a study of shared T cell receptors in the human thymus. Assay: immunoSEQ multiplex PCR; the TCRdb copy retains only in-frame clones and omits some. This table has hundreds of thousands of clones, over 75% appearing once. Separately, the same data were catalogued under a study of human thymus T cells.

The sequencing input was thymocytes. The receptors shown here come from a boy under two years old with a congenital heart defect.

V usage is TRBV15 and J usage is TRBJ2-3; D not resolved. CDR1 and CDR2 from the germline V gene are LNHNV and YYDKDF (reference sequence). The CDR3 spans 13 residues. Trimming pared 2 bases from V and 5 bases from J, leaving 8 bases between. The CDR3 bases are TGTGCCACCAGCAGACCCGCACTAGATACGCAGTATTTT. Its protein is CATSRPALDTQYF.

The chain carries TRBV11-2 and TRBJ2-2; 7 bases align to TRBD2. This CDR3 is built from 15 residues. The junction had 3 bases not matched to a gene; V was cut back by 5 bases and J by 0 bases. The germline gives CDR1 SGHAT, CDR2 FQNNGV. CDR3 protein: CASSISGSNTGELFF. The CDR3 DNA follows: TGTGCCAGCAGCATTAGCGGGTCGAACACCGGGGAGCTGTTTTTT.

The chain recombines TRBV10-3 with TRBJ1-4; the D is unclear. Trimming removed 7 bases at V and 0 bases at J, with 9 bases between. Germline assignment: CDR1 ENHRY and CDR2 SYGVKD. This CDR3 has 14 amino acids. The CDR3 DNA is TGTGCCATCAAAGAGGGTACAACTAATGAAAAACTGTTTTTT. The encoded protein is CAIKEGTTNEKLFF.

The rearrangement links TRBV6-1 to TRBJ2-7; 8 positions agree with TRBD1. J lost 1 base, V lost 10 bases, and 6 bases had no gene match. CDR1 and CDR2 from the germline V gene are MNHNS and SASEGT. This CDR3 has 13 residues. The CDR3 bases are TGTGCCAACACCGGGACAGGATCCTACGAGCAGTACTTC. Translation gives CANTGTGSYEQYF.

The gene calls are TRBV7-8 and TRBJ2-7, with 9 bases that match TRBD1. The V gene's germline CDR1 is SGHVS and CDR2 FQNEAQ. The CDR3 has 15 residues. V shed 2 bases, J shed 0 bases, and the junction held 2 bases outside the gene matches. In DNA, the CDR3 is TGTGCCAGCAGCTTACGGGACAGGGACTCCTACGAGCAGTACTTC. Translating gives CASSLRDRDSYEQYF.

J is TRBJ2-1 and V is TRBV4-3; D unresolved. Deletions cut 1 base from V and 1 base from J, with 23 bases between. Germline V lookup: CDR1 LGHNA, CDR2 YSLEER. The CDR3 is made up of 20 amino acids. The CDR3 nucleotides read TGCGCCAGCAGCCAAGGCCCCCTCCCCTCCCCTAAGCCATCCTACAATGAGCAGTTCTTC. Amino acids: CASSQGPLPSPKPSYNEQFF.

The chain couples TRBV11-3 to TRBJ2-1; 11 bases map to TRBD2. The CDR3 sequence is 16 residues long. Germline CDR1 is SGHNT and CDR2 is YENEEA. Germline trimming cut 3 bases from V and 4 bases from J; bases unmatched to any gene: 5. The CDR3 region is CASSFSLAGGYNEQFF. The CDR3 bases are TGTGCCAGCAGCTTCTCTTTAGCGGGAGGGTACAATGAGCAGTTCTTC.

The chain recombines TRBV29-1 with TRBJ2-1; 10 positions agree with TRBD1. There are 14 residues in the CDR3. Trimming removed 3 bases from V and 8 bases from J; junction bases left unmatched: 7. The germline V gene has CDR1 SQVTM and CDR2 ANQGSEA. The CDR3 here is CSVEGQGKSDEQFF. In DNA form, the CDR3 reads TGCAGCGTTGAGGGACAGGGGAAGTCAGATGAGCAGTTCTTC.

V and J are TRBV21-1 and TRBJ2-7; whether TRBD1, the table's D call, matches the DNA was not checked. TRBV21-1 is a listed pseudogene. CDR3 length: 15 amino acids. The chain's CDR3 is CASSPPRTGAYEQYF. The CDR3 region has the DNA TGTGCCAGCAGCCCCCCCCGGACAGGGGCCTACGAGCAGTACTTC.

The chain recombines TRBV28 with TRBJ2-5; 7 bases agree with TRBD2. The trim removed 2 bases at V and 5 bases at J, leaving 8 bases unmatched. The CDR3 is 15 residues long. Per the germline V gene, CDR1 is MDHEN and CDR2 is SYDVKM. Here the CDR3 reads CASSLGKGGKETQYF. CDR3 coding DNA: TGTGCCAGCAGTTTAGGGAAGGGAGGGAAGGAGACCCAGTACTTC.

The chain is built from TRBV4-2 and TRBJ2-7; TRBD1 aligns across 7 bases. After removal of 4 bases from V and 0 bases from J, the junction contained 3 bases not matched to a gene. Looked up from germline, CDR1 is LGHNA and CDR2 is YNFKEQ. This CDR3 is built from 14 residues. CDR3 sequence: CASSRGDSSYEQYF. For the CDR3, the DNA is TGTGCCAGCAGCCGAGGGGACAGCTCCTACGAGCAGTACTTC.

The chain couples TRBV28 to TRBJ2-5, with TRBD2 matching over 9 bases. Judging by the DNA end, TRBJ2-7 fits better; the J call may be wrong. This CDR3 spans 14 amino acids. CDR1 is MDHEN, CDR2 SYDVKM, per germline. CDR3 coding DNA: TGTGCCAGCAAAGGGCTAGCGGGGTCCTACGAGCAGTACTTC. As protein: CASKGLAGSYEQYF.

The V call is TRBV4-1, the J call TRBJ2-7; TRBD1 matches 9 bases. The CDR3 has 16 amino acids. Trimming took 4 bases from V and 3 from J; bases not matched to a gene: 10. Germline assignment: CDR1 MGHRA and CDR2 YSYEKL. The CDR3 protein is CASSRGGWGQGYEQYF. CDR3 DNA sequence: TGCGCCAGCAGCCGTGGGGGGTGGGGACAGGGCTACGAGCAGTACTTC.

V is TRBV7-6 and J is TRBJ2-3, with TRBD2 identical over 7 bases. The CDR3 is 15 amino acids. CDR1 and CDR2 from the germline V gene are SGHVS and FNYEAQ. V lost 5 bases to trimming and J lost 4 bases; unmatched junction nucleotides: 9. CDR3: CASSRGLDIADTQYF. The CDR3 nucleotides read TGTGCCAGCAGCCGTGGACTAGATATCGCAGATACGCAGTATTTT. Combining the CDR3 with reference TRBV7-6 and TRBJ2-3 gives the whole variable domain GAGVSQSPRYKVTKRGQDVALRCDPISGHVSLYWYRQALGQGPEFLTYFNYEAQQDKSGLPNDRFSAERPEGSISTLTIQRTEQRDSAMYRCASSRGLDIADTQYFGPGTRLTVL.

The rearrangement uses TRBV5-8 and TRBJ1-3; D gene unclear. This CDR3 has 17 amino acids. Trimming stripped 3 bases from V and 2 bases from J, with 18 bases between. Germline CDR1 SGHTS, CDR2 YDEGEE. CDR3: CASSSPVGSPAGNTIYF. The CDR3 coding sequence is TGTGCCAGCAGCTCCCCGGTGGGGAGTCCCGCTGGAAACACCATATATTTT. Complete variable domain (other parts from reference TRBV5-8 and TRBJ1-3): EAGVTQSPTHLIKTRGQQATLRCSPISGHTSVYWYQQALGLGLQFLLWYDEGEERNRGNFPPRFSGRQFPNYSSELNVNALELEDSALYLCASSSPVGSPAGNTIYFGEGSWLTVV.

The chain couples TRBV12-5 to TRBJ2-7, with 7 bases matching TRBD2. This CDR3 is built from 15 residues. J lost 5 bases, V lost 1 base, and 8 bases had no gene match. CDR1 and CDR2 (germline): LGHNT, FRNRAP. CDR3 coding DNA: TGTGCTAGTGGTTTGGGCCAACAGACTAGCCACGAGCAGTACTTC. It is translated as CASGLGQQTSHEQYF. The whole variable domain, filled in from reference TRBV12-5 and TRBJ2-7, reads DARVTQTPRHKVTEMGQEVTMRCQPILGHNTVFWYRQTMMQGLELLAYFRNRAPLDDSGMPKDRFSAEMPDATLATLKIQPSEPRDSAVYFCASGLGQQTSHEQYFGPGTRLTVT.

V and J are TRBV14 and TRBJ1-3; D remains unclear. Germline-derived CDR1 and CDR2 are SGHDN and FVKESK. The CDR3 length is 16 residues. Trimming left V 6 bases short and J 7 bases short, with 22 bases between. The CDR3 loop is CASSRPGPQAGNTIYF. CDR3 nucleotides: TGTGCCAGCAGTCGACCCGGGCCTCAGGCGGGTAACACCATATATTTT.

The rearrangement links TRBV28 to TRBJ2-7; 9 bases line up with TRBD1. The J segment lost 2 bases and the V segment lost 6 bases, leaving 5 bases of the junction unmatched. Germline CDR1 is MDHEN and CDR2 is SYDVKM. The CDR3 is 14 residues long. The CDR3 DNA follows: TGTGCCAGCAGCCCCGGGACAGGGCCCTACGAGCAGTACTTC. This translates into CASSPGTGPYEQYF.

This chain uses TRBV5-1 with TRBJ2-1, with 13 bases identical to TRBD2. V lost 3 bases, J lost 9 bases, and 12 bases stayed unmatched. The CDR3 length is 17 residues. Germline V lookup: CDR1 SGHRS, CDR2 YFSETQ. The CDR3 loop reads CASSSTSGRVLSGEQFF. In nucleotides, the CDR3 is TGCGCCAGCAGCTCTACTAGCGGGAGGGTTTTGTCGGGTGAGCAGTTCTTC.

This rearrangement joins TRBV4-1 to TRBJ2-7; D is perhaps TRBD1 (6 bases). This CDR3 contains 17 residues. Germline V gene sequence: CDR1 MGHRA, CDR2 YSYEKL. V lost 4 bases and J lost 3, with 22 bases in between. The CDR3 nucleotides are TGCGCCAGCAGCCGAAAGCTGGGACAAGGTGGGTTCTACGAGCAGTACTTC. Protein sequence: CASSRKLGQGGFYEQYF.

The sample holds one count of this clone. The chain uses TRBV4-3 and TRBJ2-7; 12 nucleotides match TRBD2. This CDR3 contains 16 residues. The junction had 7 bases not matched to a gene; V was cut back by 0 bases and J by 7 bases. From germline, CDR1 is LGHNA and CDR2 YSLEER. CDR3 protein: CASSQETSGGLREQYF. CDR3 coding DNA: TGCGCCAGCAGCCAAGAGACTAGCGGGGGACTACGGGAGCAGTACTTC.

This clone has just a few counts. The chain links TRBV11-3 to TRBJ2-3, with D possibly matching TRBD2 (5 bases). Germline lookup yields CDR1 SGHNT and CDR2 YENEEA. The CDR3 extends over 13 amino acids. V was clipped by 3 bases and J by 5 bases, with 9 bases between them. CDR3 nucleotides: TGTGCCAGCAGCTTCCTAGCTGAAGATACGCAGTATTTT. It is translated as CASSFLAEDTQYF.